The rows below give T cell receptor beta chains drawn from one sample of a study of blood T cell repertoires in COVID-19. Libraries were prepared by immunoSEQ multiplex PCR; TCRdb keeps only in-frame clonotypes and omits some of them. Here the sample spans around 150,000 clones, roughly four fifths being singletons. The sequenced sample consisted of peripheral blood. The receptors stem from a woman older than 75 with acute or convalescent COVID-19. Both conserved end residues are part of each CDR3. The order of the fields is V gene, clone size, CDR3 protein. Clone sizes are given selectively: once, few, many, or a class where the clone is expanded.

>TRBV7-2|NA
CASSLGPTGYTEAFF
>TRBV5-1|NA
CASSYQGPGTGELFF
>TRBV25-1|NA
CASVGQGGTEAFF
>TRBV7-2|NA
CASSPRGREGTKNIQYF
>TRBV11-2|NA
CASSLGGRVDEKLFF
>TRBV6-2/TRBV6-3|NA
CASRPSGNEKLFF
>TRBV5-1|NA
CASRWRDHETQYF
>TRBV30|once
CAWSTGGKDYGYTF
>TRBV18|NA
CASSPPRTNSGNTIYF
>TRBV9|NA
CASSPPDRATFSGNTIYF
>TRBV4-3|NA
CASSQSGGGGETQYF
>TRBV5-4|NA
CASSRELAGAYEQYF
>TRBV21-1|NA
CASKDRGETEAFF
>TRBV5-1|once
CASSPTPTGGGDSPLHF
>TRBV7-2|NA
CASSVRTGGNQPQHF
>TRBV2|NA
CASSSIWTGRNYGYTF
>TRBV30|NA
CACQGAYEQYF
>TRBV19|NA
CASSIAGHFEETQYF
>TRBV5-1|NA
CASSLGSGNRADTQYF
>TRBV5-6|NA
CASSFLGQGQNSPLHF
>TRBV2|NA
CASSEAMQGRAYEQYF
>TRBV3-1/TRBV3-2|NA
CASSPSNRASGNTIYF
>TRBV7-9|NA
CASSSPYRDREVDGYTF
>TRBV5-4|NA
CASSPNSGRAQGTQYF
>TRBV3-1/TRBV3-2|NA
CASSRRSGRAGTETQYF
>TRBV19|once
CASSSGGYQETQYF
>TRBV27|NA
CASSLDRYSNYGYTF
>TRBV2|NA
CASSRTGGRTPLHF
>TRBV11-2|NA
CASSLGAGGTYEQYF
>TRBV19|NA
CASSFRQARNYGYTF
>TRBV2|NA
CASSWRTGGSGSNQPQHF